The subject of this entry is one T cell receptor (beta chain). The antigen is not known. Trimming removed 6 bases from V and 8 bases from J; junction bases left unmatched: 7. The CDR3 is 13 residues long. CDR1 and CDR2 from the germline V gene are MNHEY and SMNVEV (reference sequence). Data came from immunoSEQ multiplex PCR; TCRdb stores just in-frame clones and leaves some out. This sample has approximately 16,000 clones; over 95% occur once, and the top ten carry over 3%. Time point in this sample: baseline, week 1 (first vaccination visit). Documented treatment: pre-vaccination baseline after standard-of-care therapy. Donor tumors were new WHO grade 3 or 4 IDH1-mutant, ATRX-lost astrocytomas. These data originate in a study of a mutant IDH1 vaccine in newly diagnosed glioma. Study context: The sex distribution of treated patients was approximately 62% male and around 40% female, with a mean age of roughly 40 years. Radiotherapy, temozolomide, or both had been given previously, and both were given to most.

Study-wide results and caveats: Top peripheral T cell clonotype shifts appeared unrelated to pseudoprogression.

The chain is built from TRBV27 and TRBJ1-2; 9 bases match TRBD1. The receptor was derived from a woman under 30 with glioma. Some clones in this sample may be carry-over from other donors' samples. The sequences come from peripheral blood mononuclear cells (PBMCs), collected from a glioma patient treated with radiotherapy, temozolomide or both. The CDR3 bases are TGTGCCAGCAGCACCGGGACAGGGTCCGGCTACACCTTC. Translation gives CASSTGTGSGYTF.